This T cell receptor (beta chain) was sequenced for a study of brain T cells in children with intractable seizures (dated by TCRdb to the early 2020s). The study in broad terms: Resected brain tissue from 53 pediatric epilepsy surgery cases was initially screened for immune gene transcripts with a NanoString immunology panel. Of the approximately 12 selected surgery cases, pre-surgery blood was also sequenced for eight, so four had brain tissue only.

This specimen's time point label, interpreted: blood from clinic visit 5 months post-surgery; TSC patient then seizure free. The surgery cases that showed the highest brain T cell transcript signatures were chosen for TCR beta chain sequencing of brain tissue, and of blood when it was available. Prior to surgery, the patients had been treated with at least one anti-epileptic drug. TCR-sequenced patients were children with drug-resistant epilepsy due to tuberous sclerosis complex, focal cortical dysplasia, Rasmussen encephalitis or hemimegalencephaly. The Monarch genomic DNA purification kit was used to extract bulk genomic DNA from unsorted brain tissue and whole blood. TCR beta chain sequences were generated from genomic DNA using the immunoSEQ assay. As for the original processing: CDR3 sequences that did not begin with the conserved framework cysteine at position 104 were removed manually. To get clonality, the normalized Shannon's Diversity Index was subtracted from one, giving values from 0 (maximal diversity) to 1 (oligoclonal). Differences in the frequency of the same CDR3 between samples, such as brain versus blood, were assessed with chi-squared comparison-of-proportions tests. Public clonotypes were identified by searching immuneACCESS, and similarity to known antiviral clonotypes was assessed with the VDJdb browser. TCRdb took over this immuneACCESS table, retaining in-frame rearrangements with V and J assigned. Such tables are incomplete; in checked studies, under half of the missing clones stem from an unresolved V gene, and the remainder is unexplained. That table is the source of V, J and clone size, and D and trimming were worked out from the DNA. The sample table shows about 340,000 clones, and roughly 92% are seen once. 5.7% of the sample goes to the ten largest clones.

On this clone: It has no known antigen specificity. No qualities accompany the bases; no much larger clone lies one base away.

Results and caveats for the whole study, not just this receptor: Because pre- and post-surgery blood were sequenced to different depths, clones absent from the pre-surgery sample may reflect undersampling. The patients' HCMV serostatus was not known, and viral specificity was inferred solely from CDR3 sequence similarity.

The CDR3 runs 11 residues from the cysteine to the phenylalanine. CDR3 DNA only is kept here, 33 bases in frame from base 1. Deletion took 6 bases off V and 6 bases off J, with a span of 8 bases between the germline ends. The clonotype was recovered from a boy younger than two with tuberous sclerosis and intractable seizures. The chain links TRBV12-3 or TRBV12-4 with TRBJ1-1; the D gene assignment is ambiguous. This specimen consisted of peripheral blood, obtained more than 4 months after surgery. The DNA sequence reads TGTGCCAGCAGCAATAGACCTGAAGCTTTCTTT. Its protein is CASSNRPEAFF.